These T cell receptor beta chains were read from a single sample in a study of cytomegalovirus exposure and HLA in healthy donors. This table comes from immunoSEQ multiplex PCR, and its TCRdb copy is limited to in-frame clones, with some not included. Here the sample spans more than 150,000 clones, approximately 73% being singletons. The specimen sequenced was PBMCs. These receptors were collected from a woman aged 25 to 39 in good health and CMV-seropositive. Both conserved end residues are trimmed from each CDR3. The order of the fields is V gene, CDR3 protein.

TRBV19,ASRLETGGGRDTEAF
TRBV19,ASSIGPGELF
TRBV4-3,ASSQVTGRSGGAYTQY
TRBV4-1,ASSQWDNYYEQY
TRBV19,ASSMVAGNTGELF
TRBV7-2,ASRLGGTGDSPLH
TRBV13,ASSLRQGSSTNEKLF
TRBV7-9,ASSPDRIEANEKLF
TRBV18,ASSPLPSGVYNEQF
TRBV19,ASSSRDRGLTGELF
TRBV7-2,ASSFSSRLSGELF
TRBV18,ASSPRDNSPLH
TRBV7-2,ASSLEGLGTGELF
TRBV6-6,ASKRTGGQKPQH
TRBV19,ASSPGLAGGNEQF
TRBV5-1,ASSFYLRTDTQY
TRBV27,ASSLRDSPLH
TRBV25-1,ASSEWRGDEKLF
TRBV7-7,ASSLGSGADTQY
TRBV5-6,ASSSRSGGELF
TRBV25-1,ASSEAGEGTDTQY
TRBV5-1,ASSLGQGLREQY
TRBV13,ASSSRPGSEQF
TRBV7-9,ASASGTDTQY
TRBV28,ASRPGTSYEQY
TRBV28,ASRNRGSSTGELF
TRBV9,ASSGGQGKAYEQY
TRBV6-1,ASSAGTNYEQY
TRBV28,ASSTRDRQETQY
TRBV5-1,ASSPQPEGGGYT
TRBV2,ASSSQGAVADTQY
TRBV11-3,VSSRGGTIY
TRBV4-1,ASSPQPLAGVDTQY
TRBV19,ASSPRSGGANSYEQY
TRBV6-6,ASSLYRVGGYT
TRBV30,ASNTGTSGELTDTQY
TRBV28,ASSLQGSGYT
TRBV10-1,ATRRGGSTGELF
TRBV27,ASSSAGTVNSPLH
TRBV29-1,SGTAVDRSNYGYT